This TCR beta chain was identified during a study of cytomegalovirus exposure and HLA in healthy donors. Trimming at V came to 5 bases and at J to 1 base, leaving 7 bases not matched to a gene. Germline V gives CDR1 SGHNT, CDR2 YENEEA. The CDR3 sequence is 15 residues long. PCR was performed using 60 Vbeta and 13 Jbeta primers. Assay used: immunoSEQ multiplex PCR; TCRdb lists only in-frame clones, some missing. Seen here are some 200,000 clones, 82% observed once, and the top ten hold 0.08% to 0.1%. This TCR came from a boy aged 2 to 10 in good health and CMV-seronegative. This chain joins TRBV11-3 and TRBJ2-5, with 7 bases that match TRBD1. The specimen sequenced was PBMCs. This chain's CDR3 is CASSRAWDSQETQYF. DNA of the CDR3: TGTGCCAGCAGCCGCGCTTGGGACAGCCAAGAGACCCAGTACTTC.